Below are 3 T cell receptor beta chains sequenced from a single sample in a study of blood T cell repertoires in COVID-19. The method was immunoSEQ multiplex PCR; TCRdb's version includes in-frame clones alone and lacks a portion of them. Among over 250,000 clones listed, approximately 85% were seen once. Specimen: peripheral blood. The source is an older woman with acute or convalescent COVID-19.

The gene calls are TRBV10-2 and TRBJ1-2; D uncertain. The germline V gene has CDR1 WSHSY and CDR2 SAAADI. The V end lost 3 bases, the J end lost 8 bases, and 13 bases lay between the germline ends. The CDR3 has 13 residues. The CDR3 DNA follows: TGCGCCAGCAGTGATCCGGCGCTAGGAGGCTACACCTTC. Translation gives CASSDPALGGYTF.

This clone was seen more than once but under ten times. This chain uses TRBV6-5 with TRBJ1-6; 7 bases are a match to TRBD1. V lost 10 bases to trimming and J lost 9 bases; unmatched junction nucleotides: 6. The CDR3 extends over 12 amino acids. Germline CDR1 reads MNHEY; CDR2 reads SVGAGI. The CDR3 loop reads CAIGTVPSPLHF. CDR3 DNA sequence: TGTGCCATTGGGACAGTTCCTTCACCCCTCCACTTT.

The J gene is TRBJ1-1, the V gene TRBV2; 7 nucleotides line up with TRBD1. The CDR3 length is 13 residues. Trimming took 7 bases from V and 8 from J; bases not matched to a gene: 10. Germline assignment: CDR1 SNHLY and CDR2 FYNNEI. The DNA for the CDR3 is TGTGCCAGCACCGGGGGGGCAGGGGGAGAAGCTTTCTTT. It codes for CASTGGAGGEAFF.